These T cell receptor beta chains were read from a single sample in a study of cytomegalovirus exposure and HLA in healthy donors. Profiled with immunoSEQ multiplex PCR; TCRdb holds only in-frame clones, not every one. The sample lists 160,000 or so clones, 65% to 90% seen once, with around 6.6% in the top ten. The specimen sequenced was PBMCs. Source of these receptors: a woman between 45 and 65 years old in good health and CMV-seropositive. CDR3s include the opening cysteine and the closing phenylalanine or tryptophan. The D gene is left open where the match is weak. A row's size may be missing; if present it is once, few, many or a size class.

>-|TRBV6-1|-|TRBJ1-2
TGTGCCAGCAGTCCCACCGGGTTAGGGGTGGGTGGCTACACCTTC
CASSPTGLGVGGYTF
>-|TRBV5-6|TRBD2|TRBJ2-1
TGTGCCAGCAGCAAGATAGCGGGGGGGCGGGTCTACAATGAGCAGTTCTTC
CASSKIAGGRVYNEQFF
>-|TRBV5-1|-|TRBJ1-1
TGCGCCAGCAGCCCGACACTGAACACTGAAGCTTTCTTT
CASSPTLNTEAFF
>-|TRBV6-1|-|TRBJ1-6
TGTGCCAGCAGTATCGGGGGAGCGGATTCACCCCTCCACTTT
CASSIGGADSPLHF
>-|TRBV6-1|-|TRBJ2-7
TGTGCCAGCAGGCCGGACTACCAACAATCCTACGAGCAGTACTTC
CASRPDYQQSYEQYF
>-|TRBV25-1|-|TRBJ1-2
TGTGCCAGCAGTGTCCCGGAGAGCTCCTATGGCTACACCTTC
CASSVPESSYGYTF
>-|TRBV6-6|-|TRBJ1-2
TGTGCCAGCAGTCCGCAGGCGAACCTCTATGGCTACACCTTC
CASSPQANLYGYTF
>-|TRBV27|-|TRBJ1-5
TGTGCCAGCAGTTTATCGGGGCAGATTAGCAATCAGCCCCAGCATTTT
CASSLSGQISNQPQHF
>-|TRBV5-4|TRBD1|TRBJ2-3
TGTGCCAGCAGCTTGGCCGGACAGGGTCGATCTGATACGCAGTATTTT
CASSLAGQGRSDTQYF
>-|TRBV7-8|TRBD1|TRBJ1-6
TGTGCCAGCAGCCTAAGGACAGGTGGAGTATCACCCCTCCACTTT
CASSLRTGGVSPLHF
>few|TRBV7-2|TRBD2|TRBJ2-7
TGTGCCAGCAGCTTAGTACTAGCGGGGGCCGAGCAGTACTTC
CASSLVLAGAEQYF
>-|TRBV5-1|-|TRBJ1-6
TGCGCCAGCAGCTTGGGTGCGGATTCACCCCTCCACTTT
CASSLGADSPLHF
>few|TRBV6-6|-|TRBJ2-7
TGTGCCAGCAGTTACAGGGGCCCCTACGAGCAGTACTTC
CASSYRGPYEQYF
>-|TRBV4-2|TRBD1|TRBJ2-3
TGTGCCAGCAGCCTTAGTTCGGACAGGGGGGATACGCAGTATTTT
CASSLSSDRGDTQYF
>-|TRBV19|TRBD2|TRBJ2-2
TGTGCCAGTAGCGTGAGACTAGCGGGGGGACAGAACACCGGGGAGCTGTTTTTT
CASSVRLAGGQNTGELFF
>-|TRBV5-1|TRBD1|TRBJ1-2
TGCGCCAGCAGCTTTGAGGGGGCCGATCGTGGCTACACCTTC
CASSFEGADRGYTF